The present entry profiles one TCR beta chain with its context. No cognate antigen has been identified for it. One end of the junction varies from germline; a read error may be responsible. The source of the sample is a study of tumor-infiltrating lymphocytes in primary liver carcinoma (TCRdb year 2017). Study-level background: The five patients, three men and two women aged 30 to 69 years, had hepatocellular carcinoma (four) or combined HCC and intrahepatic cholangiocarcinoma (one). The roughly 25 tumor region samples were profiled with Agilent mRNA microarrays so that TCRbeta repertoire diversity could be related to the local molecular phenotype. Tumors of the five patients were stage T1-T3 N0M0 with maximum diameters of roughly 4.2 to 11 cm. Technical replicate repertoires showed high reproducibility, with mean shared-clone rates approximately 0.87 and correlation coefficients above 0.95. Across five regions of each liver tumor, along with adjacent normal tissue and blood, the study brought together TCRbeta repertoire sequencing, expression microarrays and whole-exome sequencing. A total of 35 or so specimens from 5 patients underwent TCRbeta repertoire sequencing, comprising about 25 tumor regions, 5 adjacent noncancerous liver tissues and 5 peripheral blood samples. Each sample produced roughly 3.65 to 7.5 million productive TCRbeta reads, and read depth showed no significant difference between tissue types. The paper's findings and limits, for the study overall: A significantly larger repertoire fraction was made up by the top 250 clones in tumors than in blood (p = 0.039). Only five patients were included in the study, and the authors note that the findings should be validated in a larger study. Only about 7.5-25% of top clones were found in all five regions of a tumor, suggesting spatial heterogeneity of tumor-infiltrating T cells. Since the samples were bulk and unsorted, there was no way to compare CD4+ and CD8+ T cell repertoires. Repertoire overlap was found to be higher between tumor regions (mean approximately 36%) than between tumor-adjacent (around 17%) or tumor-blood (roughly 15%) pairs, consistent with antigen-driven expansion. Only the TCR beta chain was sequenced, so true repertoire diversity is likely underestimated because unpaired alpha chains were not captured.

Without any cell sorting, total RNA and DNA were extracted together from around 20-30 mg of bulk tissue using the AllPrep DNA/RNA mini kit. Surgical resection was performed in China between 2015 and early 2016 on about 5 patients with histopathologically diagnosed primary liver carcinoma. Patients had chronic HBV infection and were treatment-naive at sampling. Five spatially separated regions were sampled per tumor: superior, inferior, left-lateral and right-lateral poles, plus the tumor centre. According to histology, viable tumor cells made up more than 80% of every tumor sample. Each fresh piece of tumor and adjacent tissue was cut in two, with one half stored in RNAlater at -80 degrees C and the other half sent for histology. TCRbeta-specific cDNA was reverse-transcribed from about 0.45 ug total RNA using a constant-region primer and ProtoScript II reverse transcriptase. Three nested multiplex PCR rounds, following a slightly modified ARM-PCR procedure, were used to build the TCRbeta libraries. The first two PCR rounds used multiplex TRBV1-TRBV30 forward primers with a Cbeta reverse primer, each for approximately 9 cycles. Sample barcodes and Illumina adapters were added in a final 25-cycle PCR using Deep VentR polymerase. Before sequencing, amplicons of 200-500 bp were gel-purified using a QIAquick gel extraction kit. The TCRbeta amplicons were sequenced with 250-bp paired-end reads on an Illumina HiSeq 2500. In the authors' own workflow: Trimmomatic v0.33 was used to quality-trim the reads, and FLASH v1.2.11 was used to merge paired reads so that full CDR3 sequences could be recovered. V, D and J germline segments were assigned to the rearranged TCRbeta sequences using MiGEC v1.2.1b. Clonotype statistics, along with Shannon-Wiener diversity indices, were calculated using VDJtools v1.0.0. To reduce sampling bias, subsequent analyses other than the diversity analysis used only the 250 most abundant clonotypes in each sample. TCRdb itself trimmed the public reads at Q25 with fastp, ran MiXCR and retained productive beta chains. Entries are consolidated by CDR3 protein sequence, retaining the most common genes and DNA. TCRdb's processing, not the authors' own work, is the source of the V and J calls. Recorded for this sample are more than 95,000 distinct CDR3 sequences; 82% of them occurred a single time. The top ten clones comprise approximately 21% of the sample.

CDR1 SGHRS and CDR2 YFSETQ are derived from the germline V gene. CDR3 length: 15 amino acids, cysteine to phenylalanine. The kept DNA is CDR3 alone, 45 bases in frame from the first base. Input material: liver tumor tissue from sampling region 3. In the paper's terms, the cell subset or site label means: tumor region T3, left-lateral pole. The chain uses TRBV5-1 and TRBJ2-2; 7 bases in the middle match TRBD1. The clonotype originates from a man aged 40-49 years with primary liver carcinoma and hepatitis B virus infection. The nucleotide sequence reads as follows: TGCGTCAGCAGTGACAGGGTCCCGAACACCGAGGGGCTGTTTTTT. Its protein is CVSSDRVPNTEGLFF.